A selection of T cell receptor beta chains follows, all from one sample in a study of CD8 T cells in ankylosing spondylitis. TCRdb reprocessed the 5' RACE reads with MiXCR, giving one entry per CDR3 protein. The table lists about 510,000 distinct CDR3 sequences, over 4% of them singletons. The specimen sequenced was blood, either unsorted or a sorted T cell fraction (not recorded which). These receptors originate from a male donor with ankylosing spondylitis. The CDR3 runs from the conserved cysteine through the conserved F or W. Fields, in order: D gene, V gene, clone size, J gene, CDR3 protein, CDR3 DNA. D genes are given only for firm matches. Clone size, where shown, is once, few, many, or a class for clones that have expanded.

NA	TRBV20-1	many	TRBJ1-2	CSAGGGARWSYTF	TGCAGTGCAGGGGGGGGGGCCCGCTGGAGCTACACCTTC
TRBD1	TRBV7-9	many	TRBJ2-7	CASSLGQGAGEQYF	TGTGCCAGCAGCTTGGGACAGGGGGCCGGCGAGCAGTACTTC
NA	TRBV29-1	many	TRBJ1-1	CSVDGRAEAFF	TGCAGCGTTGATGGGAGGGCTGAAGCTTTCTTT
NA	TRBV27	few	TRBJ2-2	CASRRTNPGGELFF	TGTGCCAGCAGGAGGACAAATCCGGGCGGGGAGCTGTTTTTT
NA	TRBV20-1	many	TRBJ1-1	CSARELGPNTEAFF	TGCAGTGCTAGAGAGCTAGGACCTAACACTGAAGCTTTCTTT
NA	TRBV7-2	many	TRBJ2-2	CATETTSYTGELFF	TGTGCCACCGAGACTACTAGCTACACCGGGGAGCTGTTTTTT
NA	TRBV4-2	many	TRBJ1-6	CASSQESYNSPLHF	TGTGCCAGCAGCCAAGAATCTTATAATTCACCCCTCCACTTT
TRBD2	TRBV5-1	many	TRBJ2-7	CASSLKTSSEKEQYF	TGCGCCAGCAGCTTGAAGACTAGCTCGGAGAAAGAGCAGTACTTC
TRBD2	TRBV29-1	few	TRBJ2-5	CSVEDWASGRALKETQYF	TGCAGCGTTGAAGATTGGGCTAGCGGGAGGGCCTTAAAAGAGACCCAGTACTTC
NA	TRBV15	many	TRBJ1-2	CATSRVNVGGYTF	TGTGCCACCAGCAGAGTTAATGTCGGGGGCTACACCTTC
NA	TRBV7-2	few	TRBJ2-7	CASSRNPGYEQYF	TGTGCCAGCAGCCGGAACCCCGGCTACGAGCAGTACTTC
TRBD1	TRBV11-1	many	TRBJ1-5	CASSLAAGTERNSNQPQHF	TGTGCCAGCAGCTTAGCGGCCGGGACAGAAAGAAATAGCAATCAGCCCCAGCATTTT
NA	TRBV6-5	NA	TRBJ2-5	CASRETGRTQYF	TGTGCCAGCAGGGAGACAGGCCGGACCCAGTACTTC
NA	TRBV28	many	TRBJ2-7	CASSGDQIRVEQYF	TGTGCCAGCAGTGGGGACCAAATTCGGGTAGAGCAGTACTTC
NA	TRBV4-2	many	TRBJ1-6	CASSQGTVYNSPLHF	TGTGCCAGCAGCCAGGGGACTGTCTATAATTCACCCCTCCACTTT
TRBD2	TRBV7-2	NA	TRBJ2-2	CASSLGLAGPPNTGELFF	TGTGCCAGCAGCTTAGGGCTAGCGGGCCCTCCGAACACCGGGGAGCTGTTTTTT
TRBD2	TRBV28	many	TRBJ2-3	CASASGKLDTQYF	TGTGCCAGCGCTAGCGGGAAGCTGGATACGCAGTATTTT
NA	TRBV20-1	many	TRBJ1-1	CSARDIKRGTMNTEAFF	TGCAGTGCTAGAGATATAAAGAGGGGTACAATGAACACTGAAGCTTTCTTT
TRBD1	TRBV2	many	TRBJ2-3	CASSETLTGPADTQYF	TGTGCCAGCAGTGAAACCCTGACAGGGCCGGCGGATACGCAGTATTTT
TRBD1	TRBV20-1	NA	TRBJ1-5	CSAILRTGVVQPQHF	TGCAGTGCTATCCTTCGGACAGGGGTCGTTCAGCCCCAGCATTTT
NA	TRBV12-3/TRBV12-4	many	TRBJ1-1	CASSFAQGWGTEAFF	TGTGCCAGCAGTTTTGCGCAGGGTTGGGGAACTGAAGCTTTCTTT
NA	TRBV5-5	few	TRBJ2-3	CASSLYGPPGAAQYF	TGTGCCAGCAGCTTGTATGGTCCTCCGGGGGCGGCGCAGTATTTT
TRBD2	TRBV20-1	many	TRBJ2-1	CSARDSGRARNEQFF	TGCAGTGCTAGAGATAGCGGGAGGGCCAGGAATGAGCAGTTCTTC
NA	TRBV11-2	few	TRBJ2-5	CASSFELGTQYF	TGTGCCAGCAGCTTCGAGTTAGGGACCCAGTACTTC
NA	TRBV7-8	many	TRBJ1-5	CASSLRLGQFAQPQHF	TGTGCCAGCAGCTTACGCCTAGGGCAGTTCGCCCAGCCCCAGCATTTT
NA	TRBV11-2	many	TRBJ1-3	CASSSLVAGHGNTIYF	TGTGCCAGCAGCTCGCTGGTGGCGGGTCATGGAAACACCATATATTTT
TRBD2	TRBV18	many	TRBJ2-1	CASSPRTSGLVYNEQFF	TGTGCCAGCTCACCCCGGACTAGCGGGCTTGTCTACAATGAGCAGTTCTTC
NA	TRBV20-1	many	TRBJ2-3	CSARAALGIGDTQYF	TGCAGTGCTAGAGCCGCATTGGGGATTGGGGATACGCAGTATTTT
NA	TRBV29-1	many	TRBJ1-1	CSVVGGYWAEAFF	TGCAGCGTTGTTGGGGGCTATTGGGCTGAAGCTTTCTTT
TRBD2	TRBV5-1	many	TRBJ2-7	CASSLGSGSREQYF	TGCGCCAGCAGCTTGGGTAGCGGGAGCCGGGAGCAGTACTTC
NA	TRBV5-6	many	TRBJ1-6	CASSLATRRNSPLHF	TGTGCCAGCAGCTTGGCGACGCGGCGGAATTCACCCCTCCACTTT